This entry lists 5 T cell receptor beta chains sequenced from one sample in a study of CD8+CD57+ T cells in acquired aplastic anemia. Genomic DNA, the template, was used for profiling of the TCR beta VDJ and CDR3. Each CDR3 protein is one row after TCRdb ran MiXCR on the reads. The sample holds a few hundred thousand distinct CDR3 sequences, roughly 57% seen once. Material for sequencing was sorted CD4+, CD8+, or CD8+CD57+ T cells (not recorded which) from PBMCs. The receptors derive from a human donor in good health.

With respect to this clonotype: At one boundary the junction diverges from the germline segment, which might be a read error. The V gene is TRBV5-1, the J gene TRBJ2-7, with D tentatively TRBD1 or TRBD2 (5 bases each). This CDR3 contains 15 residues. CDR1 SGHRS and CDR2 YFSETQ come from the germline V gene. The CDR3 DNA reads TGCGCCAGCAGCGAACTTCGGGGCGGCTCCTGCGAGCAGTACTTC. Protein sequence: CASSELRGGSCEQYF.

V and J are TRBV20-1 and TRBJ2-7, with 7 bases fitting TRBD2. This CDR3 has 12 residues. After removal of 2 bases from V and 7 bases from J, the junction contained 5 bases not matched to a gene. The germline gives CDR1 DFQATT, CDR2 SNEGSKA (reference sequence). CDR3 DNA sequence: TGCAGTGCTAGACAGCGGGGCGAGGAGCAGTACTTC. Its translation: CSARQRGEEQYF.

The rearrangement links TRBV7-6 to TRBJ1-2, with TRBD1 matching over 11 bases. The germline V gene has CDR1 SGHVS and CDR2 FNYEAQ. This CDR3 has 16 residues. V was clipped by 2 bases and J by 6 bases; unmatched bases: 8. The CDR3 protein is CASSLYPGQGADGYTF. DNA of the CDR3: TGTGCCAGCAGCTTATACCCCGGACAGGGGGCAGATGGCTACACCTTC.

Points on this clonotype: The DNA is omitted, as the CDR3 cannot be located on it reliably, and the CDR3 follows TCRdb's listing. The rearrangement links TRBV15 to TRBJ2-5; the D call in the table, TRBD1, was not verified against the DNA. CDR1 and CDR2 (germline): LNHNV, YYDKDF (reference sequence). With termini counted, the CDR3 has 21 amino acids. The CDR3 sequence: CATSRGQGNEKLFFGSGTQYF.

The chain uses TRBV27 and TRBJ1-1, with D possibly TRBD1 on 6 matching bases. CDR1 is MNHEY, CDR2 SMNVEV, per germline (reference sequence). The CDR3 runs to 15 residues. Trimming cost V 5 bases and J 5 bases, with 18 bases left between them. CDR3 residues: CASSVAGHFRTEAFF. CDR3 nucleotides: TGTGCCAGCAGTGTTGCGGGACACTTTAGGACTGAAGCTTTCTTT.